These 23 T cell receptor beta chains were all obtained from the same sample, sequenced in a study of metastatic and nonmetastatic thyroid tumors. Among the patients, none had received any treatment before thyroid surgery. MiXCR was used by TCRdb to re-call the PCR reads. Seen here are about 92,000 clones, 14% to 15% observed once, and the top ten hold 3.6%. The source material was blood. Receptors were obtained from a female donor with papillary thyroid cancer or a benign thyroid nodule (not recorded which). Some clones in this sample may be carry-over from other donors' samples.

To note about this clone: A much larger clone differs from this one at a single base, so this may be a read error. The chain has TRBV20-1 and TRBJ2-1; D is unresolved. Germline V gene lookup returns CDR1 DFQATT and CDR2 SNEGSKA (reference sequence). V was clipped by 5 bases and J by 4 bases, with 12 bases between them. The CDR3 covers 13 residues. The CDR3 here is CSAYVLRYNEQFF. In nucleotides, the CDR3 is TGCAGTGCTTACGTCCTAAGGTACAATGAGCAGTTCTTC.

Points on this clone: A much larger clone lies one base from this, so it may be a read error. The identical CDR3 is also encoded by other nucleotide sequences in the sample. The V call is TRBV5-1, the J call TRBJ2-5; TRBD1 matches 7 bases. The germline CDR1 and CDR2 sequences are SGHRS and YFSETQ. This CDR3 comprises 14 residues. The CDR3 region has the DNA TGCGCCAGCAGCTTGGAGACAGGGACAGAGACCCAGTATTTC. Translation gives CASSLETGTETQYF.

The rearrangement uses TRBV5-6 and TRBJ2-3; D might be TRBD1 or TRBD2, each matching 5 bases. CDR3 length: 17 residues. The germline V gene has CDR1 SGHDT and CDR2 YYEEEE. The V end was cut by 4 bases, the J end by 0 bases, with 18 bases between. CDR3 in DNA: TGTGCCAGCAGCAGTCCCGGGGCCACCTTGAGCACAGATACGCAGTATTTT. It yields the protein CASSSPGATLSTDTQYF. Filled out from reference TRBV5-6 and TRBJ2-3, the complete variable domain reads DAGVTQSPTHLIKTRGQQVTLRCSPKSGHDTVSWYQQALGQGPQFIFQYYEEEERQRGNFPDRFSGHQFPNYSSELNVNALLLGDSALYLCASSSPGATLSTDTQYFGPGTRLTVL.

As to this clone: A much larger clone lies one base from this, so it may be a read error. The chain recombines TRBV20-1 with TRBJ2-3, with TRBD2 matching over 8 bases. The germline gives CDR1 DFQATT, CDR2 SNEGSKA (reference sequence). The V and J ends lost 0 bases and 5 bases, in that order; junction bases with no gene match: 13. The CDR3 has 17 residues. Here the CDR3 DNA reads TGCAGTGCTAGAGATCTCGCCGGGACTAGTCGCATAGATACGCAGTATTTT. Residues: CSARDLAGTSRIDTQYF.

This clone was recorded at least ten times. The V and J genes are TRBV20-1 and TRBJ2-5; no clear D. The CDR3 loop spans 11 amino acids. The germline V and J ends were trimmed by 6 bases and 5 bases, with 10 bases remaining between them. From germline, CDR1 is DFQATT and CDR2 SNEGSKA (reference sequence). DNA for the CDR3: TGCAGTGCAAGCAAAGGGGAGACCCAGTACTTC. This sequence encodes CSASKGETQYF.

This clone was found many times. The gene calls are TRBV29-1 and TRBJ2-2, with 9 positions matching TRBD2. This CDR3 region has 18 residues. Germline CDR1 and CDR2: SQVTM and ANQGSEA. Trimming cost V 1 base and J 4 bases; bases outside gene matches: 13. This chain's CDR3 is CSVEGRGVAGAPTGELFF. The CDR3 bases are TGCAGCGTTGAAGGACGGGGGGTAGCGGGGGCCCCCACCGGGGAGCTGTTTTTT.

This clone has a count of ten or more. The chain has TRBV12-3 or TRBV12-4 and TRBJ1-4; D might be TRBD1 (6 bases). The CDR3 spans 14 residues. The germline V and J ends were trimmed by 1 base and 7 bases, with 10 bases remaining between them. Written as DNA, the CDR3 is TGTGCCAGCAGTTTAGGGGGGCAGGGTGAAAAACTGTTTTTT. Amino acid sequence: CASSLGGQGEKLFF.

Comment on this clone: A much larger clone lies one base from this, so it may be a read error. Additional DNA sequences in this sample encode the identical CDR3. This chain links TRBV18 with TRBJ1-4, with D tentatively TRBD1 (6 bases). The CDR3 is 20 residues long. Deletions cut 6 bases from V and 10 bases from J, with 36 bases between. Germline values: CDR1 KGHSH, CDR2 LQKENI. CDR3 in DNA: TGTGCCAGCTCCCCGCGCCTGCCGGGGGGCGAATCTGGTCCGGCGGGAAAACTGTTTTTT. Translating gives CASSPRLPGGESGPAGKLFF.

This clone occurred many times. For the CDR3, the DNA is TGCGCCAGCAGTGAGTCATTTAGAGGACAGGGGAACTATGGCTACACCTTC. Translated, it gives CASSESFRGQGNYGYTF. The chain couples TRBV10-2 to TRBJ1-2; 9 nucleotides match TRBD1. Trimming took 0 bases from V and 2 from J; bases not matched to a gene: 7. Germline CDR1 reads WSHSY; CDR2 reads SAAADI. The CDR3 is 17 residues long.

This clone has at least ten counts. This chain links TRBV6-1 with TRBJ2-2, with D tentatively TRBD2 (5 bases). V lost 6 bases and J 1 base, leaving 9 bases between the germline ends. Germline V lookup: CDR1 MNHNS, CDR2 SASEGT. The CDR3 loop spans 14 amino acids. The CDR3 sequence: CASSLLGNTGELFF. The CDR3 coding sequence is TGTGCCAGCAGCCTACTAGGGAACACCGGGGAGCTGTTTTTT.

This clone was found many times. The CDR3 DNA is TGTGCCAGCAGACTGGACAGGGGGCTGACTGAAGCTTTCTTT. Amino acids: CASRLDRGLTEAFF. The chain recombines TRBV2 with TRBJ1-1; 11 bases line up with TRBD1. This CDR3 region has 14 residues. Germline loops: CDR1 SNHLY, CDR2 FYNNEI. The V and J ends lost 6 bases and 5 bases, in that order; junction bases with no gene match: 5. The full variable domain, with the rest looked up from reference TRBV2 and TRBJ1-1, is EPEVTQTPSHQVTQMGQEVILRCVPISNHLYFYWYRQILGQKVEFLVSFYNNEISEKSEIFDDQFSVERPDGSNFTLKIRSTKLEDSAMYFCASRLDRGLTEAFFGQGTRLTVV.

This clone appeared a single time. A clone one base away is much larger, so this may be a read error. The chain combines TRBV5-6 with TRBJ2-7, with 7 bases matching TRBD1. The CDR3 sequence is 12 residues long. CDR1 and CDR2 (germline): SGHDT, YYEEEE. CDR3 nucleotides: TGTGTCAGCAGCACAGGGGATGGCGAGCAGTACTTC. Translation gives CVSSTGDGEQYF. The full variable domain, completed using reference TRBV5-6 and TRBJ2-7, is DAGVTQSPTHLIKTRGQQVTLRCSPKSGHDTVSWYQQALGQGPQFIFQYYEEEERQRGNFPDRFSGHQFPNYSSELNVNALLLGDSALYLCVSSTGDGEQYFGPGTRLTVT.

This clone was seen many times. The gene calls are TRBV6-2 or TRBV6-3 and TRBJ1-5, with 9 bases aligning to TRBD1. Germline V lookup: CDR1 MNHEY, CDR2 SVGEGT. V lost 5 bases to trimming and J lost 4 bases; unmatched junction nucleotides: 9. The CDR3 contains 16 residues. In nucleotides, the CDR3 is TGTGCCAGCAGTCACAGGGGGCGTGGGGTTAATCAGCCCCAGCATTTT. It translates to CASSHRGRGVNQPQHF.

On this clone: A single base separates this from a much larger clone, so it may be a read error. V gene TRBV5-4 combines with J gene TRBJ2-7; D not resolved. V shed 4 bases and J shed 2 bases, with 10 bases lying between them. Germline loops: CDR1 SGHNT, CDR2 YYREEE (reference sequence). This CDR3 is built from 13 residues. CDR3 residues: CASSPVVPYEQYF. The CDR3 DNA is TGTGCCAGCAGCCCGGTGGTTCCCTACGAGCAGTACTTC.

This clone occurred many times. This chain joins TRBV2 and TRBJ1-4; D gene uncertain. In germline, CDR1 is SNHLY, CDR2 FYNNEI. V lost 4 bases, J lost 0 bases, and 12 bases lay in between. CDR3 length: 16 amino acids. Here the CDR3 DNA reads TGTGCCAGCAGTGGAGGCAGTGGCGCAACTAATGAAAAACTGTTTTTT. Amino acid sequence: CASSGGSGATNEKLFF.

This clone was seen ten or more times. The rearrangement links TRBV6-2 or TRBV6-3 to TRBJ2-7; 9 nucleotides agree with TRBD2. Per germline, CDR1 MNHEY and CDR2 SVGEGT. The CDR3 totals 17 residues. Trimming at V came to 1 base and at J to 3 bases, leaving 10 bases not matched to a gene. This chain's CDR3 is CASSYFSLAGEYYEQYF. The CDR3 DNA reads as TGTGCCAGCAGTTACTTTTCGTTAGCGGGGGAATACTACGAGCAGTACTTC.

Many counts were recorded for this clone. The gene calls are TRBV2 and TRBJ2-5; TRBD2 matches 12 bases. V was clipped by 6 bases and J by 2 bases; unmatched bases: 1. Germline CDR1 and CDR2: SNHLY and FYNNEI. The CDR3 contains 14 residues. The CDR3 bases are TGTGCCAGCAGAGGGACTAGCGGGCAAGAGACCCAGTACTTC. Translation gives CASRGTSGQETQYF.

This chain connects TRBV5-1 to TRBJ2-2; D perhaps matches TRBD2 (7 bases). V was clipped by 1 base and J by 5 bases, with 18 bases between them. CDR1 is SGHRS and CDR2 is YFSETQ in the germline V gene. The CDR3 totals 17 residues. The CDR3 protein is CASSLQEGGTGTGELFF. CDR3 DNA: TGCGCCAGCAGCTTGCAAGAGGGGGGGACGGGGACCGGGGAGCTGTTTTTT.

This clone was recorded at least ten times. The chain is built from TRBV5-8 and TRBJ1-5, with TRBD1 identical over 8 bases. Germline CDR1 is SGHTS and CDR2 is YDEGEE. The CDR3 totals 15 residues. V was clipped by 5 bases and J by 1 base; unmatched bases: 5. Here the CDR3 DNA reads TGTGCCAGCAGACAGGACAGGGTCAGCAATCAGCCCCAGCATTTT. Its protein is CASRQDRVSNQPQHF.

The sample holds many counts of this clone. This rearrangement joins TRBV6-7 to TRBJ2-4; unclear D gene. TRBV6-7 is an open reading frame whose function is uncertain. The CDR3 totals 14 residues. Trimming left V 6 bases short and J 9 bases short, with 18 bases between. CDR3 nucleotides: TGTGCCAGCAGACCCCCCCGGGCCCTCGGCATTCAGTACTTC. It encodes CASRPPRALGIQYF.

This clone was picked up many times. In nucleotides, the CDR3 is TGCAGTGCTAGAGATGGTTCACTAGATTCGTTGGGGTCCTACGAGCAGTACTTC. Translating gives CSARDGSLDSLGSYEQYF. The chain uses TRBV20-1 and TRBJ2-7; D possibly corresponds to TRBD2 (5 bases). The CDR3 extends over 18 amino acids. The germline CDR1 and CDR2 sequences are DFQATT and SNEGSKA (reference sequence). V was cut by 0 bases and J by 1 base, with 22 bases left in between.

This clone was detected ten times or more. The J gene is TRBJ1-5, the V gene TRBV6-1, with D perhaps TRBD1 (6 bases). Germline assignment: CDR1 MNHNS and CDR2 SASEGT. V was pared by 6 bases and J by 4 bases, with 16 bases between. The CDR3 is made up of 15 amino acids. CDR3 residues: CASSHLGTHNQPQHF. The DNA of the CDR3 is TGTGCCAGCAGCCACCTCGGGACACATAATCAGCCCCAGCATTTT.

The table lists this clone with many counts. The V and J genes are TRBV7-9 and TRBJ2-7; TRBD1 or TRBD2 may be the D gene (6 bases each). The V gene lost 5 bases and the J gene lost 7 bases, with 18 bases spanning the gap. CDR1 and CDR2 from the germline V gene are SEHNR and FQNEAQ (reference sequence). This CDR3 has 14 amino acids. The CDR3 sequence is CASSPRGDIREQYF. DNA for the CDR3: TGTGCCAGCAGCCCAAGGGGGGATATTCGTGAGCAGTACTTC.